Shown below are 25 T cell receptor beta chains from a single sample sequenced in a study of PD-1 blockade in classical Hodgkin lymphoma. Each and every patient relapsed after autologous stem cell transplantation, and patients got differing brentuximab vedotin exposure. Generated by immunoSEQ multiplex PCR, the TCRdb table keeps only in-frame clones and is missing some. The table has some 45,000 clones, 85% to 90% seen once; the top ten hold roughly a tenth. The specimen comprised peripheral blood mononuclear cells (PBMCs), sampled at baseline. The source is a human donor with classical Hodgkin lymphoma.

This clone was detected only once. This chain uses TRBV7-2 with TRBJ1-2; D is perhaps TRBD1 (6 bases). Trimming removed 3 bases at V and 5 bases at J, with 13 bases between. Germline V gene sequence: CDR1 SGHTA, CDR2 FQGNSA. The CDR3 totals 14 residues. In nucleotides, the CDR3 is TGTGCCAGCAGCTTTTCGTCCAGGGGATATGGCTACACCTTC. It yields the protein CASSFSSRGYGYTF.

This chain joins TRBV2 and TRBJ1-4, with a tentative D call TRBD1 (6 bases). CDR1 and CDR2 from the germline V gene are SNHLY and FYNNEI. The V end lost 5 bases, the J end lost 8 bases, and 18 bases lay between the germline ends. This CDR3 is 15 amino acids long. The CDR3 here is CASSPQGPPAEKLFF. DNA for the CDR3: TGTGCCAGCAGTCCCCAGGGGCCCCCCGCCGAAAAACTGTTTTTT.

The chain combines TRBV25-1 with TRBJ2-3; maybe TRBD1 (6 bases). With 2 bases removed from V and 14 bases from J, the gap between germline ends came to 14 bases. Germline CDR1 is MGHDK and CDR2 is SYGVNS. The length of the CDR3 is 12 residues. The CDR3 nucleotides are TGTGCCAGCAGTGAAACAGGGCGGTACATGTATTTT. Translation gives CASSETGRYMYF.

The J gene is TRBJ2-5, the V gene TRBV7-9, with 10 positions matching TRBD1. CDR1 is SEHNR and CDR2 is FQNEAQ in the germline V gene (reference sequence). This CDR3 has 18 residues. V lost 4 bases and J lost 4; bases outside the gene matches: 15. CDR3 amino acids: CASSSRGRTGGRTETQYF. The DNA for the CDR3 is TGTGCCAGCAGCTCTAGAGGAAGGACAGGGGGAAGGACAGAGACCCAGTACTTC.

V usage is TRBV6-1 and J usage is TRBJ2-7; 9 nucleotides agree with TRBD1. The CDR3 has 15 amino acids. Germline CDR1 MNHNS, CDR2 SASEGT. Trimming took 3 bases from V and 0 from J; bases not matched to a gene: 3. The CDR3 DNA is TGTGCCAGCAGTGAGGGACAGGGTAGCTCCTACGAGCAGTACTTC. Residues: CASSEGQGSSYEQYF.

The chain has TRBV5-1 and TRBJ2-2; TRBD2 matches at 7 bases. This CDR3 region has 14 residues. J was trimmed by 6 bases and V by 1 base; bases with no gene match: 3. CDR1 is SGHRS and CDR2 is YFSETQ in the germline V gene. This CDR3 is CASSLRGRAGELFF. The CDR3, as DNA: TGCGCCAGCAGCTTGAGAGGGAGGGCCGGGGAGCTGTTTTTT.

The V and J genes are TRBV7-2 and TRBJ1-2, with D maybe TRBD1 (5 bases). Trimming cost V 1 base and J 8 bases, with 14 bases left between them. This CDR3 contains 14 residues. Germline assignment: CDR1 SGHTA and CDR2 FQGNSA. The CDR3: CASSLGDSNRGYTF. CDR3 nucleotides: TGTGCCAGCAGCTTAGGGGACTCCAACAGAGGCTACACCTTC.

This chain connects TRBV4-3 to TRBJ2-1, with a tentative D call TRBD1 (6 bases). Between the trimmed V and J ends, which lost 4 bases and 3 bases, there was a span of 13 bases. This CDR3 has 15 amino acids. CDR1 LGHNA and CDR2 YSLEER come from the germline V gene. The chain's CDR3 is CASSLDLDSYNEQFF. Written as DNA, the CDR3 is TGCGCCAGCAGCCTGGACCTGGACAGCTACAATGAGCAGTTCTTC.

J is TRBJ1-3 and V is TRBV4-1; D might be TRBD1 (5 bases). Germline CDR1 is MGHRA and CDR2 is YSYEKL. This CDR3 is built from 15 residues. V lost 0 bases and J lost 4, with 10 bases in between. This CDR3 is CASSQDIGAGNTIYF. The CDR3 coding sequence is TGCGCCAGCAGCCAAGATATAGGGGCCGGAAACACCATATATTTT.

The V and J genes are TRBV5-1 and TRBJ2-7; D may be TRBD2 (6 bases). This CDR3 spans 15 amino acids. Trimming removed 0 bases at V and 5 bases at J, with 15 bases between. From germline, CDR1 is SGHRS and CDR2 YFSETQ. In nucleotides, the CDR3 is TGCGCCAGCAGCTTGGAGGCAGGGAGGTTGAACGAGCAGTACTTC. Translating it yields CASSLEAGRLNEQYF.

V is TRBV7-9 and J is TRBJ1-5; D may be TRBD1 (6 bases). The CDR3 length is 16 residues. V gave up 4 bases and J gave up 4 bases, with 17 bases separating them. The germline V gene encodes CDR1 SEHNR and CDR2 FQNEAQ (reference sequence). The CDR3 DNA reads TGTGCCAGCAGCTCGACACAGGGTCGAATTAATCAGCCCCAGCATTTT. The encoded protein is CASSSTQGRINQPQHF.

The chain links TRBV10-1 to TRBJ2-2, with D possibly being TRBD2 (6 bases). This CDR3 region has 14 residues. Trimming removed 6 bases at V and 6 bases at J, with 14 bases between. Germline assignment: CDR1 WNHNN and CDR2 SYGVQD (reference sequence). CDR3 sequence (DNA): TGCGCCAGCAGCGCGGTAGCGGTCTCCGGGGAGCTGTTTTTT. This translates into CASSAVAVSGELFF.

This clone was seen a single time. J is TRBJ1-1 and V is TRBV5-3; 9 bases align to TRBD1. TRBV5-3 is designated an ORF whose function remains uncertain. Unmatched junction bases numbered 2, after V lost 4 bases and J lost 4 bases. The CDR3 runs 13 residues. This chain's CDR3 is CARSRDRATEAFF. The CDR3 DNA reads as TGTGCCAGAAGCCGGGACAGGGCCACTGAAGCTTTCTTT.

The chain has TRBV6-1 and TRBJ2-4; D might be TRBD2 (6 bases). The V gene's germline CDR1 is MNHNS and CDR2 SASEGT. V was trimmed by 2 bases and J by 3 bases, leaving 17 bases between them. The CDR3 has 17 amino acids. In DNA form, the CDR3 reads TGTGCCAGCAGTGAAATTTCGGTTTGGGGGGACAAAAACATTCAGTACTTC. Its translation is CASSEISVWGDKNIQYF.

The chain couples TRBV4-2 to TRBJ2-1; D is unclear. V was clipped by 3 bases and J by 0 bases, with 12 bases between them. This CDR3 spans 16 amino acids. Germline V gene data show CDR1 as LGHNA and CDR2 as YNFKEQ. CDR3 sequence (DNA): TGTGCCAGCAGCCAGTTTCCGGGTAGCTCCTACAATGAGCAGTTCTTC. Protein product: CASSQFPGSSYNEQFF.

The chain joins TRBV11-2 to TRBJ2-1; the D gene is possibly TRBD2 (5 bases). This CDR3 region has 15 residues. Between the trimmed V and J ends, which lost 1 base and 5 bases, there was a span of 12 bases. CDR1 is SGHAT, CDR2 FQNNGV, per germline. The CDR3 spells CASSLVSFGDNEQFF. The CDR3 DNA is TGTGCCAGCAGCTTAGTGTCCTTCGGGGACAATGAGCAGTTCTTC.

The chain joins TRBV7-2 to TRBJ1-2; 8 bases agree with TRBD1. J was trimmed by 2 bases and V by 7 bases; bases with no gene match: 6. The CDR3 spans 14 residues. Germline CDR1 reads SGHTA; CDR2 reads FQGNSA. CDR3: CASTTQGGNYGYTF. As DNA, the CDR3 is TGTGCCAGCACTACACAGGGGGGAAACTATGGCTACACCTTC.

The chain combines TRBV6-1 with TRBJ1-1; 8 nucleotides match TRBD1. Germline loops: CDR1 MNHNS, CDR2 SASEGT. The CDR3 has 11 amino acids. Germline trimming cut 7 bases from V and 11 bases from J; bases unmatched to any gene: 6. The CDR3 sequence is CASTRQGQAFF. The CDR3 DNA follows: TGTGCCAGCACTCGACAGGGGCAGGCTTTCTTT.

In its sample, this clone was seen once. The rearrangement links TRBV7-2 to TRBJ1-3; D possibly corresponds to TRBD1 (6 bases). Germline V lookup: CDR1 SGHTA, CDR2 FQGNSA. Trimming took off 3 bases at V and 4 bases at J, with 13 bases between the two ends. The CDR3 has 15 residues. The CDR3 sequence is CASSLSGQTGNTIYF. As DNA, the CDR3 is TGTGCCAGCAGCTTGTCGGGACAAACAGGAAACACCATATATTTT.

The V gene is TRBV6-1, the J gene TRBJ1-5; no clear D. The CDR3 is made up of 15 amino acids. Germline CDR1 is MNHNS and CDR2 is SASEGT. Trimming removed 2 bases at V and 3 bases at J, with 11 bases between. The CDR3 coding sequence is TGTGCCAGCAGTGAATTTCACGGAGCCAATCAGCCCCAGCATTTT. Its protein is CASSEFHGANQPQHF.

This clone rates as medium-sized. The gene calls are TRBV7-3 and TRBJ1-1, with 9 bases lining up with TRBD1. The CDR3 contains 17 residues. Trimming cost V 2 bases and J 1 base; bases outside gene matches: 8. Germline V gene data show CDR1 as SGHTA and CDR2 as FQGTGA. CDR3 DNA: TGTGCCAGCAGCTTACAGGTGGGACAGGGTCCGAACACTGAAGCTTTCTTT. Its translation: CASSLQVGQGPNTEAFF.

The gene calls are TRBV7-9 and TRBJ2-2, with D perhaps matching TRBD1 or TRBD2 (5 bases each). The germline CDR1 and CDR2 sequences are SEHNR and FQNEAQ (reference sequence). V was cut by 6 bases and J by 5 bases, with 10 bases left in between. The CDR3 loop spans 13 amino acids. CDR3 sequence: CASRLRETGELFF. For the CDR3, the DNA is TGTGCCAGCAGACTCAGGGAGACCGGGGAGCTGTTTTTT.

The count of this clone is one. The V gene is TRBV9, the J gene TRBJ1-1; perhaps TRBD1 as D (5 bases). The germline V gene encodes CDR1 SGDLS and CDR2 YYNGEE. This CDR3 has 14 residues. Trimming stripped 0 bases from V and 1 base from J, with 7 bases between. The CDR3 spells CASSVAGQNTEAFF. The CDR3 region has the DNA TGTGCCAGCAGCGTAGCCGGACAGAACACTGAAGCTTTCTTT.

V usage is TRBV28 and J usage is TRBJ1-2, with D uncertain. The CDR3 extends over 13 amino acids. The germline gives CDR1 MDHEN, CDR2 SYDVKM. V was pared by 8 bases and J by 3 bases, with 13 bases between. In DNA, the CDR3 is TGTGCCAGCGCTATAGGCGGGGACTATGGCTACACCTTC. Translated: CASAIGGDYGYTF.

This clone was counted a single time. The CDR3 DNA is TGTGCCACAACGGAGGGACCGGGACTATCCTACGAGCAGTACTTC. This codes for CATTEGPGLSYEQYF. The chain combines TRBV2 with TRBJ2-7; 7 bases agree with TRBD2. Per germline, CDR1 SNHLY and CDR2 FYNNEI. The CDR3 totals 15 residues. With 10 bases clipped from V and 1 base from J, the junction kept 13 bases outside the gene matches.